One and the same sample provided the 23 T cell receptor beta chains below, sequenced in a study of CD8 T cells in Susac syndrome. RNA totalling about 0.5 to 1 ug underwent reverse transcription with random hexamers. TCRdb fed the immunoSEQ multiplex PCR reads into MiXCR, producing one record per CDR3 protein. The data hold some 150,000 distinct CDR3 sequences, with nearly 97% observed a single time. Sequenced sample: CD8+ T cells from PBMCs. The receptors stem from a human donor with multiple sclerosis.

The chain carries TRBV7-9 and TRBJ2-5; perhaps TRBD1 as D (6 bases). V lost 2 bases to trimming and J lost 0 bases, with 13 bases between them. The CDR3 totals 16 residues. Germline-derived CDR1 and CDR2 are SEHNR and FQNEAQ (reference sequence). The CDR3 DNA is TGTGCCAGCAGCTTACTGGCAGGGGAGAACCAAGAGACCCAGTACTTC. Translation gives CASSLLAGENQETQYF. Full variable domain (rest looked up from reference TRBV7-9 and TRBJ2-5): DTGVSQNPRHKITKRGQNVTFRCDPISEHNRLYWYRQTLGQGPEFLTYFQNEAQLEKSRLLSDRFSAERPKGSFSTLEIQRTEQGDSAMYLCASSLLAGENQETQYFGPGTRLLVL.

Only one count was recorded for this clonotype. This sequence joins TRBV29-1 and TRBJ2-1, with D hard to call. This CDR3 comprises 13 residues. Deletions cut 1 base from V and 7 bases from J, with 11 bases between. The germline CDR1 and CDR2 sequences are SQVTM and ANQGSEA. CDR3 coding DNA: TGCAGCGTTGAAGCCGCAGGTCATAATGAGCAGTTCTTC. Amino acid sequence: CSVEAAGHNEQFF.

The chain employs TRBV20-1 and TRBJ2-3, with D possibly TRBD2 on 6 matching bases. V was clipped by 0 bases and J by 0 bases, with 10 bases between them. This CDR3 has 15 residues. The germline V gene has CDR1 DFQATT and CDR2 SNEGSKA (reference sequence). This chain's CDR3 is CSARDQGTSTDTQYF. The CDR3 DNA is TGCAGTGCTAGAGATCAAGGGACTAGCACAGATACGCAGTATTTT.

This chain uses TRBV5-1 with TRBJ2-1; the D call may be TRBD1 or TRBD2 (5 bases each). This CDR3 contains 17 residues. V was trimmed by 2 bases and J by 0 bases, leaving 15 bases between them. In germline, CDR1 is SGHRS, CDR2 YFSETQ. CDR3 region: CASSFVFSGTSYNEQFF. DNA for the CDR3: TGCGCCAGCAGCTTCGTCTTTTCCGGGACCTCCTACAATGAGCAGTTCTTC.

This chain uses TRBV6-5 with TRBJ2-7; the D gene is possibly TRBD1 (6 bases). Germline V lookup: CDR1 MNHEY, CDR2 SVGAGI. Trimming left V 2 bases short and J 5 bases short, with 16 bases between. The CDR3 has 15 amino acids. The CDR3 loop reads CASSYRWTEPDEQYF. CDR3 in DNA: TGTGCCAGCAGTTACCGTTGGACAGAACCGGACGAGCAGTACTTC.

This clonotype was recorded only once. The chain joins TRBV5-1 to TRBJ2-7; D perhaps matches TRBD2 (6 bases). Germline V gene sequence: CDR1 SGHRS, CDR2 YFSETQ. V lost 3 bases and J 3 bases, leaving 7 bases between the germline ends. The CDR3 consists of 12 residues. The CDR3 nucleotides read TGCGCCAGCAGCTGGGACTTCTACGAGCAGTACTTC. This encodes CASSWDFYEQYF.

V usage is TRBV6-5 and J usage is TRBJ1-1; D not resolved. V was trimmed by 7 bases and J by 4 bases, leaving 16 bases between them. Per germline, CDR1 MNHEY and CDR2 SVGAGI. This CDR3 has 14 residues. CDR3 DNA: TGTGCCAGCAAGTCGGCAGGACTCAGCACTGAAGCTTTCTTT. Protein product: CASKSAGLSTEAFF.

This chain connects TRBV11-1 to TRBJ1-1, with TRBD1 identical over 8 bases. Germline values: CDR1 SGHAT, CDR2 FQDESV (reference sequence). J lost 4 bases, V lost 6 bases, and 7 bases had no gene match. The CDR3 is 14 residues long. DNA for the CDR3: TGTGCCAGCAGGGTAACAGGGGGTGCCACTGAAGCTTTCTTT. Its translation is CASRVTGGATEAFF.

The CDR3 coding sequence is TGTGCCAGCAGCGTAGCGACAGTAACCACAGATACGCAGTATTTT. Its translation is CASSVATVTTDTQYF. The chain employs TRBV9 and TRBJ2-3; D possibly corresponds to TRBD1 (5 bases). Germline V gene lookup returns CDR1 SGDLS and CDR2 YYNGEE. V dropped 0 bases and J dropped 2 bases, with 10 bases sitting between them. The CDR3 runs 15 residues. The full variable domain, rest sourced from reference TRBV9 and TRBJ2-3, is DSGVTQTPKHLITATGQRVTLRCSPRSGDLSVYWYQQSLDQGLQFLIQYYNGEERAKGNILERFSAQQFPDLHSELNLSSLELGDSALYFCASSVATVTTDTQYFGPGTRLTVL.

This CDR3 reads CASSLGGNTYEQYF. The CDR3 DNA reads as TGTGCCAGCAGCCTAGGGGGGAACACCTACGAGCAGTACTTC. The chain couples TRBV14 to TRBJ2-7, with D perhaps given as TRBD1 or TRBD2 (6 bases each). Germline lookup yields CDR1 SGHDN and CDR2 FVKESK. Trimming stripped 4 bases from V and 2 bases from J, with 12 bases between. CDR3 length equals 14 residues.

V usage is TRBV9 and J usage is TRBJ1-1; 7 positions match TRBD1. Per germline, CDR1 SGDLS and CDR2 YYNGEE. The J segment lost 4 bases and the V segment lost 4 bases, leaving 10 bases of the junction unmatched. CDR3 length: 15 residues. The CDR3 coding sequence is TGTGCCAGCAGCAATGACAGGGTTCGGGCCACTGAAGCTTTCTTT. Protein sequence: CASSNDRVRATEAFF.

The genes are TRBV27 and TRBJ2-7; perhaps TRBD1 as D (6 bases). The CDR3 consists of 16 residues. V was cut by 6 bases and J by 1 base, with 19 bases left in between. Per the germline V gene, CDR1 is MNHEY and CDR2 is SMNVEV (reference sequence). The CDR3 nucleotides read TGTGCCAGCAGCCAAATTCACAGGGATCGTTCCTACGAGCAGTACTTC. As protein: CASSQIHRDRSYEQYF.

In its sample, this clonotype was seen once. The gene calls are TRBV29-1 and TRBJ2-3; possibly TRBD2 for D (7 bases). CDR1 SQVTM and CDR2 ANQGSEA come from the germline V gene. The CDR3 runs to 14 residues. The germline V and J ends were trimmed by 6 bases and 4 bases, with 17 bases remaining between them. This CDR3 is CSVRSAGASDTQYF. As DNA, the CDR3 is TGCAGCGTCCGCTCGGCGGGGGCATCAGATACGCAGTATTTT.

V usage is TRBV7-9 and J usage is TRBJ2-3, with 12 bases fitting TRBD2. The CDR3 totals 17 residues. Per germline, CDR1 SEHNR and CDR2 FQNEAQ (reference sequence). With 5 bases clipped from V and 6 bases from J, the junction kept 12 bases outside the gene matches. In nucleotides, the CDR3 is TGTGCCAGCAGCCGTCCCGCTCTTGGACTAGCGGGGGATACGCAGTATTTT. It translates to CASSRPALGLAGDTQYF. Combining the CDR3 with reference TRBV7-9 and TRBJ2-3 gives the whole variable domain DTGVSQNPRHKITKRGQNVTFRCDPISEHNRLYWYRQTLGQGPEFLTYFQNEAQLEKSRLLSDRFSAERPKGSFSTLEIQRTEQGDSAMYLCASSRPALGLAGDTQYFGPGTRLTVL.

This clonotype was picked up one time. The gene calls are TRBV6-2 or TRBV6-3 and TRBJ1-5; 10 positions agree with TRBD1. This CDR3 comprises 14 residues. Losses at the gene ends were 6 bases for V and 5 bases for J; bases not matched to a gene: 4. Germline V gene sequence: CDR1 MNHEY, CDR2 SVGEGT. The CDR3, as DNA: TGTGCCAGCAGCCCCGGGACAGGGGATCAGCCCCAGCATTTT. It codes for CASSPGTGDQPQHF.

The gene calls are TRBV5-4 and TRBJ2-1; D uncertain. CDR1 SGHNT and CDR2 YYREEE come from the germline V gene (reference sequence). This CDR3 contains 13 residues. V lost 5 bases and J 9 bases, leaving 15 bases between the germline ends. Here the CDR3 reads CASSPTKRGEQFF. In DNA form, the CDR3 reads TGTGCCAGCAGTCCGACGAAGCGTGGTGAGCAGTTCTTC.

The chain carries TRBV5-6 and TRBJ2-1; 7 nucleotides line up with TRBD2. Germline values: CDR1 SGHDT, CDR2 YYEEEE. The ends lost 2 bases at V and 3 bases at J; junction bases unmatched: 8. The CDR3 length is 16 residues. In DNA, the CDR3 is TGTGCCAGCAGCTTAACTCCTAGCGGACACTACAATGAGCAGTTCTTC. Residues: CASSLTPSGHYNEQFF. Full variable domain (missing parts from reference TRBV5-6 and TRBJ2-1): DAGVTQSPTHLIKTRGQQVTLRCSPKSGHDTVSWYQQALGQGPQFIFQYYEEEERQRGNFPDRFSGHQFPNYSSELNVNALLLGDSALYLCASSLTPSGHYNEQFFGPGTRLTVL.

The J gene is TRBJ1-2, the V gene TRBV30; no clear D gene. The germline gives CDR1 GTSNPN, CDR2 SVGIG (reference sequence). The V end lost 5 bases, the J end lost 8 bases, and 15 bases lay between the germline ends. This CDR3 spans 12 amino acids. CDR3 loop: CAWDDQAPGYTF. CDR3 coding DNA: TGTGCCTGGGATGACCAGGCGCCGGGCTACACCTTC.

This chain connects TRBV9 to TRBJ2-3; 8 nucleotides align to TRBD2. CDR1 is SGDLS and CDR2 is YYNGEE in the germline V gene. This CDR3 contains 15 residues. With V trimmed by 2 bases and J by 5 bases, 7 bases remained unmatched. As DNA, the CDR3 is TGTGCCAGCAGCGTTTCAAGCGGGGGTGGAGATACGCAGTATTTT. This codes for CASSVSSGGGDTQYF.

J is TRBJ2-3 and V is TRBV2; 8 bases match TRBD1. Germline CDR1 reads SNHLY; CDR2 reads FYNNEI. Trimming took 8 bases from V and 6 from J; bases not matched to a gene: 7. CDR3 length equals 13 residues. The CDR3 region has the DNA TGTGCCAGCGCGACAGGGGTACATGATACGCAGTATTTT. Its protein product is CASATGVHDTQYF. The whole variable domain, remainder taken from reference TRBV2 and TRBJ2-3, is EPEVTQTPSHQVTQMGQEVILRCVPISNHLYFYWYRQILGQKVEFLVSFYNNEISEKSEIFDDQFSVERPDGSNFTLKIRSTKLEDSAMYFCASATGVHDTQYFGPGTRLTVL.

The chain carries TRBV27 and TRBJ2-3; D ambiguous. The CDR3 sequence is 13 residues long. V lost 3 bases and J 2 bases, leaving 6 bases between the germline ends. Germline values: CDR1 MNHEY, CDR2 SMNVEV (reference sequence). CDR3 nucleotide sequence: TGTGCCAGCAGTTTGGTCTTCACAGATACGCAGTATTTT. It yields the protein CASSLVFTDTQYF.

CDR3 nucleotide sequence: TGCAGTGCTAGAAGCCCCCCGGATGGGAGCTCCTACAATGAGCAGTTCTTC. Its translation is CSARSPPDGSSYNEQFF. The chain employs TRBV20-1 and TRBJ2-1, with D tentatively TRBD2 (5 bases). The CDR3 spans 17 residues. Trimming stripped 2 bases from V and 0 bases from J, with 17 bases between. CDR1 DFQATT and CDR2 SNEGSKA come from the germline V gene (reference sequence).

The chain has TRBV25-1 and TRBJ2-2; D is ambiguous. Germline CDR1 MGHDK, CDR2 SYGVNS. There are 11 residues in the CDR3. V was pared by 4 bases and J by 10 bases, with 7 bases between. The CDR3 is CASSGGEELFF. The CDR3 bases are TGTGCCAGCAGTGGAGGAGAGGAGCTGTTTTTT. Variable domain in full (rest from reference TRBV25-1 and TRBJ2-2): EADIYQTPRYLVIGTGKKITLECSQTMGHDKMYWYQQDPGMELHLIHYSYGVNSTEKGDLSSESTVSRIRTEHFPLTLESARPSHTSQYLCASSGGEELFFGEGSRLTVL.